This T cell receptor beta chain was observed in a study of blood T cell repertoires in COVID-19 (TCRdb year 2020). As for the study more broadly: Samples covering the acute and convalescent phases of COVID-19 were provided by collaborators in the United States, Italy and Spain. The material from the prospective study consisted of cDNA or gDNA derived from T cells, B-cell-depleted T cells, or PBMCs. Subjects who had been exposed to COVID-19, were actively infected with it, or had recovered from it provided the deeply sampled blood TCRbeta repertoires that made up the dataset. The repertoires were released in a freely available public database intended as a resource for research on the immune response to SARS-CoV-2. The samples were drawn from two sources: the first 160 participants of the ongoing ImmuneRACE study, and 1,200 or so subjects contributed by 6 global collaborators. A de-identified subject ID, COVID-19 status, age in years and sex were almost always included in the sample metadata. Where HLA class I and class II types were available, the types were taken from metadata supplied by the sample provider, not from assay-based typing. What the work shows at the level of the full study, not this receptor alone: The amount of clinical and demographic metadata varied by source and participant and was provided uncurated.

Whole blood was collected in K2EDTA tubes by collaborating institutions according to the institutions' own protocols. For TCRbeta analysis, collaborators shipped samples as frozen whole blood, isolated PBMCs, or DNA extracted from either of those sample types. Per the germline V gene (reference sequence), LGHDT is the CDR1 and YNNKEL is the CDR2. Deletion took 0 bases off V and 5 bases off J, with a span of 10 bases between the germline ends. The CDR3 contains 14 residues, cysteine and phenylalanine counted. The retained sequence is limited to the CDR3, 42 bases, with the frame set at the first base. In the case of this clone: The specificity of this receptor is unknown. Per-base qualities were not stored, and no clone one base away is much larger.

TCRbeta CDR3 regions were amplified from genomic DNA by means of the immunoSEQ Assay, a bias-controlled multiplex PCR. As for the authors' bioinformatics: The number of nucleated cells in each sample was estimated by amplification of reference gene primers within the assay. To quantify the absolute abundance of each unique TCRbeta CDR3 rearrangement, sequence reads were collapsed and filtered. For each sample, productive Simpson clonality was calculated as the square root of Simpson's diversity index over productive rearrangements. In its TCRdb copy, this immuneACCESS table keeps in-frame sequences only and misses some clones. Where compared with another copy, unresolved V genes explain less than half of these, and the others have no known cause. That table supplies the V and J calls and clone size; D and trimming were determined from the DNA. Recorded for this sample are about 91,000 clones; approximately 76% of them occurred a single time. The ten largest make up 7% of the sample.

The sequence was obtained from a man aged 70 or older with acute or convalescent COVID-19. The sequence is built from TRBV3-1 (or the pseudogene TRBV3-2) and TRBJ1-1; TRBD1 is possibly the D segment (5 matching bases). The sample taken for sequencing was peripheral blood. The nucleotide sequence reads TGTGCCAGCAGCCAAGACGGGGAGGGGACTGAAGCTTTCTTT. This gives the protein CASSQDGEGTEAFF.